Described below is a single T cell receptor (beta chain) sequence and its context. Its specificity is not known. CD45RO-CCR7+CD27+CD95- characterized naive CD8+ T cells. Via 5' RACE with UMI labels, TRB cDNA libraries were prepared. TCRdb reprocessed the 5' RACE reads; each CDR3 protein has one entry and no DNA is given. The sample has 43,000 or so distinct CDR3 sequences. This record belongs to a study of CXCR3-negative and CXCR3-positive naive CD8 T cells. Study outcomes and limitations: Diversity in memory CD8+ cells fell much lower than the comparably high levels seen in both naive subsets.

This TCR came from a human donor in good health. Some clones in this sample may be carry-over from other donors' samples. Specimen: naive CXCR3- CD8+ T cells from blood. Subset of the sample: CD45RO-CCR7+CD27+CD95- naive CD8+ T cells lacking CXCR3 (TNR3-).

The CDR3 protein is CATSRRGQMNTEAFF. This sequence joins TRBV15 and TRBJ1-1. The CDR3 has 15 amino acids. Germline-derived CDR1 and CDR2 are LNHNV and YYDKDF (reference sequence).